This TCR beta chain originates from a study of T cell changes during pregnancy in multiple sclerosis. Looked up from germline, CDR1 is SGDLS and CDR2 is YYNGEE. The CDR3 is made up of 13 amino acids. Trimming removed 4 bases at V and 7 bases at J, with 14 bases between. Only in-frame clones appear in the TCRdb table, and some are missing; sequencing was by immunoSEQ multiplex PCR. The sample lists 55,000 to 85,000 clones, more than 90% seen once, with approximately 1.1% in the top ten. This clone was observed a few times. The input for sequencing was peripheral blood, taken in the third trimester of pregnancy. The genes are TRBV9 and TRBJ1-1; tentative D call: TRBD1 (6 bases). The clonotype was recovered from a female donor with multiple sclerosis, enrolled in a pregnancy study. The CDR3 reads CASSTGTRSEAFF. CDR3 nucleotides: TGTGCCAGCAGCACAGGGACAAGGAGTGAAGCTTTCTTT.